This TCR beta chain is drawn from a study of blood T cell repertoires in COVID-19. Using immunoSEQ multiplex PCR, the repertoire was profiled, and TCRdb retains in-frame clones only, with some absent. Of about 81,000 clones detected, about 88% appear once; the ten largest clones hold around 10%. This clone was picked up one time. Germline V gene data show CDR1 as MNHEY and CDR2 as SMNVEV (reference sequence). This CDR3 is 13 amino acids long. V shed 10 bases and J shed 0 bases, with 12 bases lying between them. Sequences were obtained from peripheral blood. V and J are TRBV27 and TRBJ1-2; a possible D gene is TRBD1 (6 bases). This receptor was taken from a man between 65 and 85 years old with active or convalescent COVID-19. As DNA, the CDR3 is TGTGCCACCCAAGGGGGAACTAACTATGGCTACACCTTC. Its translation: CATQGGTNYGYTF.